This is a list of T cell receptor beta chains from one sample in a study of CD8 T cell repertoires and HIV-1 epitope variants. The assay was immunoSEQ multiplex PCR, and TCRdb's table has in-frame clones only and misses some. The sample consists of tens of thousands of clones, around 67% of them appearing once. The sample consisted of uncultured baseline CD8+ T cells from peripheral blood mononuclear cells (PBMCs). The receptor set was obtained from a male donor with HIV. Both conserved end residues are part of each CDR3. Fields, in order: clone size, D gene, V gene, J gene, CDR3 protein, CDR3 DNA. A D gene is named only where the DNA matches it firmly. Rows give clone size only sometimes, using once, few, many, or a class for an expanded clone.

-	-	TRBV5-8	TRBJ2-6	CASSFGWAFSGANVLTF	TGTGCCAGCAGCTTTGGCTGGGCGTTCTCTGGGGCCAACGTCCTGACTTTC
-	-	TRBV30	TRBJ2-1	CAWSVLGNEQFF	TGTGCCTGGAGTGTTTTGGGCAATGAGCAGTTCTTC
-	TRBD1	TRBV6-1	TRBJ1-1	CASTRGQVNTEAFF	TGTGCCAGCACCAGAGGACAGGTTAACACTGAAGCTTTCTTT
-	TRBD1	TRBV11-2	TRBJ2-1	CASSSRTGPLSSYNEQFF	TGTGCCAGCAGCTCACGGACAGGACCGCTGAGCTCCTACAATGAGCAGTTCTTC
-	-	TRBV7-8	TRBJ1-4	CASSLGSLNEKLFF	TGTGCCAGCAGCTTAGGCAGCCTTAATGAAAAACTGTTTTTT
once	-	TRBV6-5	TRBJ2-2	CASSYSFPGELFF	TGTGCCAGCAGTTACTCGTTTCCCGGGGAGCTGTTTTTT
few	TRBD1	TRBV13	TRBJ1-2	CASSYRAFGRGPKRYGYTF	TGTGCCAGCAGCTACCGGGCATTTGGCAGGGGGCCTAAGAGATATGGCTACACCTTC
-	-	TRBV19	TRBJ1-5	CASSLPRVQPQHF	TGTGCCAGTAGTCTCCCCAGGGTACAGCCCCAGCATTTT
-	TRBD1	TRBV5-6	TRBJ2-5	CASSFTADRQETQYF	TGTGCCAGCAGCTTCACAGCGGACAGGCAAGAGACCCAGTACTTC
-	-	TRBV15	TRBJ1-1	CATSRVNTEAFF	TGTGCCACCAGCAGAGTTAACACTGAAGCTTTCTTT
-	-	TRBV14	TRBJ2-5	CASSPGSSWTQYF	TGTGCCAGCAGTCCGGGGTCCTCCTGGACCCAGTACTTC
-	-	TRBV2	TRBJ2-3	CASSEGVGSTDTQYF	TGTGCCAGCAGTGAAGGTGTAGGGAGCACAGATACGCAGTATTTT
-	-	TRBV7-9	TRBJ2-4	CASSLAGKNVDIQYF	TGTGCCAGCAGCTTAGCAGGGAAAAATGTGGACATTCAGTACTTC
few	-	TRBV5-1	TRBJ2-6	CASRPRPSSGANVLTF	TGCGCCAGCAGACCCCGACCGAGCTCTGGGGCCAACGTCCTGACTTTC
few	-	TRBV29-1	TRBJ2-3	CSVVWGLGADTQYF	TGCAGCGTTGTTTGGGGACTGGGAGCAGATACGCAGTATTTT
-	-	TRBV11-2	TRBJ2-2	CASTLRRANTGELFF	TGTGCCAGCACGCTTCGGAGGGCCAACACCGGGGAGCTGTTTTTT
few	TRBD2	TRBV9	TRBJ2-1	CASSRGLAGGQSLNEQFF	TGTGCCAGCAGCAGGGGACTAGCGGGGGGGCAATCGCTCAATGAGCAGTTCTTC
once	-	TRBV5-4	TRBJ2-1	CASSLGTYNEQFF	TGTGCCAGCAGTTTGGGGACGTACAATGAGCAGTTCTTC
once	TRBD2	TRBV27	TRBJ2-1	CASSTGLAGLSSYNEQFF	TGTGCCAGCAGTACGGGACTAGCGGGCCTGAGCTCCTACAATGAGCAGTTCTTC
-	-	TRBV18	TRBJ2-3	CASSPPVGVDTQYF	TGTGCCAGCTCACCGCCCGTAGGGGTAGATACGCAGTATTTT
-	-	TRBV6-5	TRBJ1-2	CASSTSRGFGYTF	TGTGCCAGCAGCACCTCCCGGGGCTTTGGCTACACCTTC
few	-	TRBV7-9	TRBJ1-2	CASSAAPGYTF	TGTGCCAGCAGCGCGGCTCCTGGCTACACCTTC
-	-	TRBV2	TRBJ2-2	CASSERASVAELFF	TGTGCCAGCAGTGAAAGGGCTAGTGTGGCGGAGCTGTTTTTT
-	TRBD1	TRBV28	TRBJ1-2	CASRPGTGVGYTF	TGTGCCAGCAGACCAGGGACAGGGGTTGGCTACACCTTC
many	-	TRBV4-1	TRBJ2-7	CASSQDNQGSYEQYF	TGCGCCAGCAGCCAAGATAACCAAGGTTCCTACGAGCAGTACTTC
-	-	TRBV6-1	TRBJ1-4	CASSGVGPRREKLFF	TGTGCCAGCAGTGGTGTGGGGCCGAGACGTGAAAAACTGTTTTTT
-	-	TRBV7-9	TRBJ2-5	CASSQPTQGIETQYF	TGTGCCAGCAGCCAACCTACCCAGGGGATCGAGACCCAGTACTTC
-	-	TRBV9	TRBJ1-1	CASSVGGATEAFF	TGTGCCAGCAGCGTAGGGGGAGCGACTGAAGCTTTCTTT
-	-	TRBV21-1	TRBJ2-7	CASSPQRDRPYEQYF	TGTGCCAGCAGCCCCCAAAGGGACCGTCCCTACGAGCAGTACTTC
-	-	TRBV9	TRBJ2-5	CASSSMETQYF	TGTGCCAGCAGCAGCATGGAGACCCAGTACTTC
-	-	TRBV28	TRBJ1-4	CASSEDGVGWDEKLFF	TGTGCCAGCAGTGAGGACGGGGTAGGATGGGATGAAAAACTGTTTTTT
-	TRBD1	TRBV19	TRBJ1-2	CASRGQSYGYTF	TGTGCCAGTAGGGGACAGAGCTATGGCTACACCTTC
-	-	TRBV5-1	TRBJ1-2	CASSLGGQGGYTF	TGCGCCAGCAGCTTGGGGGGACAAGGTGGCTACACCTTC
-	-	TRBV10-3	TRBJ2-3	CAIRPSSTDTQYF	TGTGCCATCAGGCCGAGTAGCACAGATACGCAGTATTTT
-	TRBD2	TRBV19	TRBJ2-1	CASSPRTSGSSYNEQFF	TGTGCCAGTAGTCCTCGGACTAGCGGGAGCTCCTACAATGAGCAGTTCTTC
few	-	TRBV4-3	TRBJ1-2	CASSQAWAGEGGYTF	TGCGCCAGCAGCCAAGCTTGGGCAGGGGAAGGTGGCTACACCTTC
-	-	TRBV5-1	TRBJ1-2	CASSLVLGRDALYGYTF	TGCGCCAGCAGCTTGGTATTAGGCAGGGACGCACTCTATGGCTACACCTTC
-	-	TRBV6-5	TRBJ2-2	CASSYATGETGELFF	TGTGCCAGCAGTTACGCGACAGGAGAAACCGGGGAGCTGTTTTTT
once	-	TRBV5-5	TRBJ2-4	CASSLVPGENIQYF	TGTGCCAGCAGCTTGGTCCCAGGGGAAAACATTCAGTACTTC
once	-	TRBV28	TRBJ2-3	CASSSTDTQYF	TGTGCCAGCAGTAGCACAGATACGCAGTATTTT
-	-	TRBV7-8	TRBJ1-3	CASSNSGNTIYF	TGTGCCAGCAGCAACTCTGGAAACACCATATATTTT
-	-	TRBV18	TRBJ2-1	CASSPDRDNEQFF	TGTGCCAGCTCACCCGACAGAGACAATGAGCAGTTCTTC